Below are 24 T cell receptor beta chains sequenced from a single sample in a study of T cell responses to AZD1222 COVID-19 vaccine. Clones were read by immunoSEQ multiplex PCR, and TCRdb kept only the in-frame ones, dropping some. The top ten clones hold 2.9% of a sample with fewer than 120,000 clones, 85% to 95% of them seen once. Sequencing used peripheral blood, obtained 28 days after the second AZD1222 dose. These receptors were collected from an adult who received the AZD1222 COVID-19 vaccine.

The CDR3 reads CASSLATVTGNTIYF. CDR3 nucleotides: TGTGCCAGCAGCTTAGCAACGGTCACTGGAAACACCATATATTTT. V usage is TRBV7-6 and J usage is TRBJ1-3; unclear D gene. Trimming took off 0 bases at V and 2 bases at J, with 8 bases between the two ends. The V gene's germline CDR1 is SGHVS and CDR2 FNYEAQ. This CDR3 spans 15 amino acids.

On this clone itself: At one boundary the junction diverges from the germline segment, which might be a read error. The chain links TRBV9 to TRBJ2-1; 12 nucleotides line up with TRBD2. This CDR3 spans 13 amino acids. From germline, CDR1 is SGDLS and CDR2 YYNGEE. CDR3 in DNA: TGTGCCAGCAGCGCGGCGACTAGCGGGAGTATCATCTTC. It is translated as CASSAATSGSIIF.

This chain joins TRBV5-4 and TRBJ2-7; TRBD1 matches 9 bases. V gave up 3 bases and J gave up 4 bases; unmatched junction bases: 5. The CDR3 has 14 amino acids. The V gene's germline CDR1 is SGHNT and CDR2 YYREEE (reference sequence). CDR3: CASSSRQGGYEQYF. CDR3 nucleotide sequence: TGTGCCAGCAGCTCCCGACAGGGGGGATACGAGCAGTACTTC.

V usage is TRBV7-8 and J usage is TRBJ1-2; D is unresolved. Germline V gene sequence: CDR1 SGHVS, CDR2 FQNEAQ. V lost 2 bases to trimming and J lost 8 bases, with 15 bases between them. The CDR3 sequence is 14 residues long. The CDR3 DNA is TGTGCCAGCAGCTTACAGGAGGCGTCTTACGGCTACACCTTC. Protein: CASSLQEASYGYTF. The whole variable domain, remainder taken from reference TRBV7-8 and TRBJ1-2, is GAGVSQSPRYKVAKRGQDVALRCDPISGHVSLFWYQQALGQGPEFLTYFQNEAQLDKSGLPSDRFFAERPEGSVSTLKIQRTQQEDSAVYLCASSLQEASYGYTFGSGTRLTVV.

A few counts support this clone. The chain joins TRBV4-1 to TRBJ1-2, with D maybe TRBD1 (5 bases). The germline V gene encodes CDR1 MGHRA and CDR2 YSYEKL. The CDR3 sequence is 15 residues long. Between the trimmed V and J ends, which lost 1 base and 7 bases, there was a span of 16 bases. The CDR3 nucleotides read TGCGCCAGCAGCCAAGGGCAGGGCAACCGGCGTGGCTACACCTTC. Translating it yields CASSQGQGNRRGYTF.

The chain couples TRBV19 to TRBJ1-4, with a weak D call TRBD1 (5 bases). This CDR3 contains 16 residues. Trimming removed 0 bases from V and 10 bases from J, with 18 bases in between. The germline V gene encodes CDR1 LNHDA and CDR2 SQIVND (reference sequence). The CDR3 DNA reads as TGTGCCAGTAGTATAGAGGGCGGGACCCCCTTTAGAAAACTGTTTTTT. This codes for CASSIEGGTPFRKLFF.

This clone occurred a few times. The gene calls are TRBV18 and TRBJ2-7; D not certain. This CDR3 region has 14 residues. The germline V and J ends were trimmed by 2 bases and 0 bases, with 8 bases remaining between them. CDR1 is KGHSH, CDR2 LQKENI, per germline. The CDR3 region is CASSPLRNSYEQYF. The CDR3, as DNA: TGTGCCAGCTCACCATTAAGGAACTCCTACGAGCAGTACTTC.

The chain carries TRBV5-1 and TRBJ2-1; no clear D gene. The CDR3 runs 13 residues. Per germline, CDR1 SGHRS and CDR2 YFSETQ. With 4 bases removed from V and 7 bases from J, the gap between germline ends came to 12 bases. In DNA form, the CDR3 reads TGCGCCAGCAGCCCCTTGTTGGGAAATGAGCAGTTCTTC. Its translation: CASSPLLGNEQFF.

The chain combines TRBV5-5 with TRBJ2-5; D is unresolved. Germline-derived CDR1 and CDR2 are SGHKS and YYEKEE (reference sequence). This CDR3 has 14 amino acids. Trimming stripped 0 bases from V and 5 bases from J, with 11 bases between. The CDR3: CASSLVVGMETQYF. CDR3 in DNA: TGTGCCAGCAGCTTGGTTGTCGGAATGGAGACCCAGTACTTC.

The V and J genes are TRBV5-1 and TRBJ1-6; no firm D call. Trimming took 0 bases from V and 6 from J, leaving 10 bases between them. The CDR3 contains 15 residues. The germline V gene has CDR1 SGHRS and CDR2 YFSETQ. This CDR3 reads CASSLGSDLNSPLHF. The CDR3, as DNA: TGCGCCAGCAGCTTGGGCAGTGATCTTAATTCACCCCTCCACTTT.

The rearrangement uses TRBV11-2 and TRBJ2-7; 9 positions match TRBD2. V lost 7 bases, J lost 0 bases, and 10 bases stayed unmatched. This CDR3 has 16 residues. CDR1 and CDR2 from the germline V gene are SGHAT and FQNNGV. The CDR3 nucleotides are TGTGCCAGCACCGCTTCAGCGGGGGGTTTCTCCTACGAGCAGTACTTC. Translated: CASTASAGGFSYEQYF. Full variable domain (missing parts from reference TRBV11-2 and TRBJ2-7): EAGVAQSPRYKIIEKRQSVAFWCNPISGHATLYWYQQILGQGPKLLIQFQNNGVVDDSQLPKDRFSAERLKGVDSTLKIQPAKLEDSAVYLCASTASAGGFSYEQYFGPGTRLTVT.

V and J are TRBV27 and TRBJ2-7, with D hard to call. Trimming removed 5 bases from V and 3 bases from J, with 11 bases in between. CDR1 and CDR2 from the germline V gene are MNHEY and SMNVEV (reference sequence). CDR3 length: 13 residues. The CDR3 reads CASSIGDLYEQYF. CDR3 DNA: TGTGCCAGCAGTATTGGGGATCTCTACGAGCAGTACTTC.

This clone was counted a single time. This chain uses TRBV2 with TRBJ2-7, with 14 bases matching TRBD2. CDR1 SNHLY and CDR2 FYNNEI come from the germline V gene. J was trimmed by 2 bases and V by 6 bases; bases with no gene match: 6. The CDR3 is 16 residues long. Here the CDR3 DNA reads TGTGCCAGCAGGAGGGGACTAGCGGGAGCCCCCTACGAGCAGTACTTC. Protein: CASRRGLAGAPYEQYF.

The chain is built from TRBV9 and TRBJ1-1; TRBD1 agrees at 8 bases. The V gene end was trimmed by 4 bases and the J gene end by 3 bases; junction bases not matched to a gene: 8. Per germline, CDR1 SGDLS and CDR2 YYNGEE. CDR3 length: 15 amino acids. The CDR3 loop is CASSTAPGQDTEAFF. CDR3 DNA sequence: TGTGCCAGCAGCACGGCTCCGGGACAGGACACTGAAGCTTTCTTT. The full variable domain, its missing parts supplied by reference TRBV9 and TRBJ1-1, is DSGVTQTPKHLITATGQRVTLRCSPRSGDLSVYWYQQSLDQGLQFLIQYYNGEERAKGNILERFSAQQFPDLHSELNLSSLELGDSALYFCASSTAPGQDTEAFFGQGTRLTVV.

The genes are TRBV27 and TRBJ1-1; the D gene is possibly TRBD1 (5 bases). Trimming pared 6 bases from V and 8 bases from J, leaving 13 bases between. Germline loops: CDR1 MNHEY, CDR2 SMNVEV (reference sequence). The CDR3 has 12 residues. The CDR3 nucleotides are TGTGCCAGCAGGACGGACACACGGGAAGCTTTCTTT. The encoded protein is CASRTDTREAFF.

The V call is TRBV11-2, the J call TRBJ1-3; D ambiguous. Germline CDR1 is SGHAT and CDR2 is FQNNGV. The CDR3 covers 12 residues. V was pared by 6 bases and J by 4 bases, with 7 bases between. The CDR3 sequence: CASSSIGNTIYF. Written as DNA, the CDR3 is TGTGCCAGCAGTTCTATAGGAAACACCATATATTTT.

The CDR3, as DNA: TGCAGCGCCACGGGACAGTATGGCTACACCTTC. This codes for CSATGQYGYTF. The chain joins TRBV29-1 to TRBJ1-2, with TRBD1 matching over 7 bases. Germline V CDR1 and CDR2: SQVTM, ANQGSEA. This CDR3 has 11 residues. J was trimmed by 5 bases and V by 7 bases; bases with no gene match: 4.

The chain is built from TRBV19 and TRBJ2-1; 7 nucleotides match TRBD1. Trimming took 4 bases from V and 7 from J; bases not matched to a gene: 7. The CDR3 contains 14 residues. The germline V gene has CDR1 LNHDA and CDR2 SQIVND (reference sequence). The CDR3 DNA follows: TGTGCCAGTAGTACGGGACAGAGTCGTAATGAGCAGTTCTTC. Amino acid sequence: CASSTGQSRNEQFF.

The chain has TRBV6-4 and TRBJ2-1, with D possibly called TRBD1 or TRBD2 (6 bases each). Trimming took off 3 bases at V and 8 bases at J, with 26 bases between the two ends. The germline gives CDR1 MRHNA, CDR2 SNTAGT. The CDR3 runs to 18 residues. The CDR3 sequence is CASSERPRGLLGAYEQFF. As DNA, the CDR3 is TGTGCCAGCAGTGAGAGGCCTCGGGGGCTCCTTGGGGCATATGAGCAGTTCTTC.

The chain employs TRBV5-4 and TRBJ1-1; possible D gene TRBD1, 6 bases. Per the germline V gene, CDR1 is SGHNT and CDR2 is YYREEE (reference sequence). The CDR3 totals 12 residues. Trimming pared 7 bases from V and 4 bases from J, leaving 11 bases between. The CDR3 spells CASSGQTTEAFF. CDR3 sequence (DNA): TGTGCCAGCTCTGGACAGACCACTGAAGCTTTCTTT.

The chain combines TRBV15 with TRBJ2-1; no reliable D call. CDR1 is LNHNV, CDR2 YYDKDF, per germline (reference sequence). V was cut by 0 bases and J by 5 bases, with 5 bases left in between. This CDR3 spans 13 amino acids. In DNA form, the CDR3 reads TGTGCCACCAGCAGAGAAAGCCACAATGAGCAGTTCTTC. This codes for CATSRESHNEQFF.

J is TRBJ2-1 and V is TRBV5-1; D is undetermined. CDR3 length: 14 residues. Trimming left V 0 bases short and J 0 bases short, with 4 bases between. From germline, CDR1 is SGHRS and CDR2 YFSETQ. The CDR3 bases are TGCGCCAGCAGCTTGGGAGTCTCCTACAATGAGCAGTTCTTC. Amino acid sequence: CASSLGVSYNEQFF.

The chain couples TRBV20-1 to TRBJ1-5; D may be TRBD1 (6 bases). The germline CDR1 and CDR2 sequences are DFQATT and SNEGSKA (reference sequence). The V and J ends lost 7 bases and 14 bases respectively, with 18 bases between them. The CDR3 has 11 residues. The CDR3 DNA reads TGCAGTGTTCGCTTCCGGGACACGGAGCATTTT. It codes for CSVRFRDTEHF.

The J gene is TRBJ2-7, the V gene TRBV28, with 7 bases that match TRBD2. The CDR3 is made up of 15 amino acids. Per the germline V gene, CDR1 is MDHEN and CDR2 is SYDVKM. V dropped 5 bases and J dropped 1; count of bases not matched to a gene: 8. CDR3 sequence (DNA): TGTGCCAGCAGTATAGGTCAGGGAGGGTCCTACGAGCAGTACTTC. Protein: CASSIGQGGSYEQYF. The complete variable domain, with remaining parts taken from reference TRBV28 and TRBJ2-7, reads DVKVTQSSRYLVKRTGEKVFLECVQDMDHENMFWYRQDPGLGLRLIYFSYDVKMKEKGDIPEGYSVSREKKERFSLILESASTNQTSMYLCASSIGQGGSYEQYFGPGTRLTVT.